The clone carrying this TCR beta chain has more than one count but fewer than ten. Its antigen is not known. The data derive from a study of blood T cells in healthy people across ages. Regarding the study as a whole: Diversity estimates drawn from one million T cells were deemed underestimates. Age brought a roughly linear fall in TCR beta diversity measured per million T cells.

Sample-barcoded 5' priming and a J-beta primer mix drove a second PCR of about 6 to 12 cycles. TCRdb re-called the 5' RACE reads with MiXCR, one entry per CDR3 protein. The sample yields 700,000 or so distinct CDR3 sequences, roughly 20% seen once. With 0 bases clipped from V and 2 bases from J, the junction kept 6 bases outside the gene matches. Germline assignment: CDR1 DFQATT and CDR2 SNEGSKA (reference sequence). This CDR3 region has 16 residues. The chain links TRBV20-1 to TRBJ2-3; TRBD2 matches 9 bases. The specimen was blood. The receptor's source is a man in his 70s in good health. CDR3 protein: CSARDVTSGYTDTQYF. The CDR3 DNA reads TGCAGTGCTAGAGATGTGACTAGCGGATACACAGATACGCAGTATTTT.